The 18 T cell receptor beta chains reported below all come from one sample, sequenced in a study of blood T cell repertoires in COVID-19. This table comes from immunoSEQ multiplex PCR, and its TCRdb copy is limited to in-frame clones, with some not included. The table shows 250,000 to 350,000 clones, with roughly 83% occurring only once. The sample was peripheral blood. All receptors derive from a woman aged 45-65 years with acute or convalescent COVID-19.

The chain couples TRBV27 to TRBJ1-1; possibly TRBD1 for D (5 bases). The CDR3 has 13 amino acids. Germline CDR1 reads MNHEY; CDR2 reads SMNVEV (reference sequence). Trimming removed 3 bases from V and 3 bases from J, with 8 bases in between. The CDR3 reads CASSFGAYTEAFF. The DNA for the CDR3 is TGTGCCAGCAGTTTTGGGGCGTACACTGAAGCTTTCTTT.

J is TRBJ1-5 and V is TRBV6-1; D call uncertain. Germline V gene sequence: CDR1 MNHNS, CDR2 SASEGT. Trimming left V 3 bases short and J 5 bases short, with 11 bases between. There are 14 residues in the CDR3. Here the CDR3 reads CASSDQLGHQPQHF. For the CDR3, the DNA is TGTGCCAGCAGTGATCAGTTGGGCCATCAGCCCCAGCATTTT.

The CDR3 loop is CASSSPRDYTNTGELFF. The DNA of the CDR3 is TGTGCCAGCAGCTCCCCCCGGGACTACACGAACACCGGGGAGCTGTTTTTT. The genes are TRBV7-3 and TRBJ2-2; 7 bases line up with TRBD2. V was pared by 4 bases and J by 0 bases, with 8 bases of the junction left unmatched. Germline lookup yields CDR1 SGHTA and CDR2 FQGTGA. The CDR3 is 17 residues long.

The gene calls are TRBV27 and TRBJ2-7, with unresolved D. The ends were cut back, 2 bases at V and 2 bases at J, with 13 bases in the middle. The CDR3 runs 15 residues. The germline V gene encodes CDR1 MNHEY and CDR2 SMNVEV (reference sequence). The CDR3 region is CASSLAGAPPYEQYF. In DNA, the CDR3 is TGTGCCAGCAGTTTAGCCGGAGCCCCCCCCTACGAGCAGTACTTC.

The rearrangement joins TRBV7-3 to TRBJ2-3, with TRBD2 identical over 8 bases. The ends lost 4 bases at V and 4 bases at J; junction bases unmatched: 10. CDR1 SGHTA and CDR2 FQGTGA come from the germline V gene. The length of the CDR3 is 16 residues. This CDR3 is CASSSGSGAGADTQYF. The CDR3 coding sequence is TGTGCCAGCAGCTCGGGTAGCGGGGCAGGGGCAGATACGCAGTATTTT. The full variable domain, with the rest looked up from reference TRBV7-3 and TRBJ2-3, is GAGVSQTPSNKVTEKGKYVELRCDPISGHTALYWYRQSLGQGPEFLIYFQGTGAADDSGLPNDRFFAVRPEGSVSTLKIQRTERGDSAVYLCASSSGSGAGADTQYFGPGTRLTVL.

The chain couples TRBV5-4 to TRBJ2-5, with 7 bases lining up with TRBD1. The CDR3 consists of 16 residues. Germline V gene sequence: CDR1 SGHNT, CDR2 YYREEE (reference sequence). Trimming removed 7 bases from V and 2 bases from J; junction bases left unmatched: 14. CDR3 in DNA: TGTGCCAGCGGTTACCAGATGGGACAGTCACAAGAGACCCAGTACTTC. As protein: CASGYQMGQSQETQYF. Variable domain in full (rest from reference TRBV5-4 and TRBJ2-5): ETGVTQSPTHLIKTRGQQVTLRCSSQSGHNTVSWYQQALGQGPQFIFQYYREEENGRGNFPPRFSGLQFPNYSSELNVNALELDDSALYLCASGYQMGQSQETQYFGPGTRLLVL.

In DNA form, the CDR3 reads TGTGCCAGCAGCCTACCTCGGACAGGGACCTATGGCTACACCTTC. This translates into CASSLPRTGTYGYTF. The genes are TRBV28 and TRBJ1-2; 8 bases map to TRBD1. This CDR3 has 15 residues. V trimming: 6 bases; J trimming: 4 bases; junction bases outside the gene matches: 10. Germline CDR1 reads MDHEN; CDR2 reads SYDVKM.

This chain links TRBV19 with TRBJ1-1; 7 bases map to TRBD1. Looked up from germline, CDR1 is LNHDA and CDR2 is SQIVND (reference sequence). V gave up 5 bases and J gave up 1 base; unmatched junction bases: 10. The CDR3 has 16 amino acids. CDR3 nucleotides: TGTGCCAGTAGTCCAGGGGGTGGGCAGCAGAACACTGAAGCTTTCTTT. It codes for CASSPGGGQQNTEAFF.

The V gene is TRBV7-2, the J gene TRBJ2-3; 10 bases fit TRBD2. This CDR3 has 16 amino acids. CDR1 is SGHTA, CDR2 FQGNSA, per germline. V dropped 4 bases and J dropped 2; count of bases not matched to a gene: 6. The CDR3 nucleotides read TGTGCCAGCAGCTCCCTAGCGGGGGTCACCACAGATACGCAGTATTTT. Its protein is CASSSLAGVTTDTQYF.

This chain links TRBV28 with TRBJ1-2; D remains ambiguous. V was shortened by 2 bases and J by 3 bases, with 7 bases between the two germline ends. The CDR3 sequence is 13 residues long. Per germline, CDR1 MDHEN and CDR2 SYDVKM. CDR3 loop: CASSLREDYGYTF. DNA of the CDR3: TGTGCCAGCAGTTTAAGGGAGGACTATGGCTACACCTTC.

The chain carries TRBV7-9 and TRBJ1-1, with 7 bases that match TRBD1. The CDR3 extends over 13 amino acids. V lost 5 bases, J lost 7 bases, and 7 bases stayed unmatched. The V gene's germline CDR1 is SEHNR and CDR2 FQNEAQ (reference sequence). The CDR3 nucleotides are TGTGCCAGCAGCCTACGGGACAGCCTTGAAGCTTTCTTT. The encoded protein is CASSLRDSLEAFF.

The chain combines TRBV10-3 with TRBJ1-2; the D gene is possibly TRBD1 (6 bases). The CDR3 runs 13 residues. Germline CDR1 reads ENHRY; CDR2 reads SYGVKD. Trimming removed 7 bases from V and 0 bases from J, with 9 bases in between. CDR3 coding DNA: TGTGCCATCACAGGGGTGGCTAACTATGGCTACACCTTC. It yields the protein CAITGVANYGYTF.

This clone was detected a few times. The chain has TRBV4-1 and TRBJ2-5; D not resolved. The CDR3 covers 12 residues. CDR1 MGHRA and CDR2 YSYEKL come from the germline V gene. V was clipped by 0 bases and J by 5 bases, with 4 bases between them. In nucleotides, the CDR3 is TGCGCCAGCAGCCAAGACAGGGAGACCCAGTACTTC. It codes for CASSQDRETQYF.

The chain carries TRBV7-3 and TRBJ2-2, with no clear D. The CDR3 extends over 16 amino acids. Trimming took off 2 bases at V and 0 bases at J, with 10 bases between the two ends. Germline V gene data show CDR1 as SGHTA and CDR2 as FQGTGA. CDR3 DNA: TGTGCCAGCAGCTTATCAGTTCTAGCGAACACCGGGGAGCTGTTTTTT. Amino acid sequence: CASSLSVLANTGELFF.

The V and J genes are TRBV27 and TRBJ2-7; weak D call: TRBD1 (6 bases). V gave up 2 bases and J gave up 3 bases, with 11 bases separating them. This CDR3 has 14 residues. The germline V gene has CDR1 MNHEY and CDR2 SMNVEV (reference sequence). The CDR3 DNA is TGTGCCAGCAGTTTAACCAGGACAGACTACGAGCAGTACTTC. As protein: CASSLTRTDYEQYF.

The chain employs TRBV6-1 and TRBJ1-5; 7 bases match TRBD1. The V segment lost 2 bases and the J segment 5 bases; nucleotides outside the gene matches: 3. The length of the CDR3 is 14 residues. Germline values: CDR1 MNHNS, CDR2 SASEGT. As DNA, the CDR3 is TGTGCCAGCAGTGAAAGGCAGGGGGATCAGCCCCAGCATTTT. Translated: CASSERQGDQPQHF.

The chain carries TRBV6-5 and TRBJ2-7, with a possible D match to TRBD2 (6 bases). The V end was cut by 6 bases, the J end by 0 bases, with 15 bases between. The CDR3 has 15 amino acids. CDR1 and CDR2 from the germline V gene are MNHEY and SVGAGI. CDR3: CASSDTGLVSYEQYF. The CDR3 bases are TGTGCCAGCAGCGATACGGGACTGGTCTCCTACGAGCAGTACTTC.

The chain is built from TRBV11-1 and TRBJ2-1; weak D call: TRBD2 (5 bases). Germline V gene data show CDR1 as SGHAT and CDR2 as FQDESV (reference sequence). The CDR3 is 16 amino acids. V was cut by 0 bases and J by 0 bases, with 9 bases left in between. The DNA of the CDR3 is TGTGCCAGCAGCTTAGCTCCCCTAGCCTCCTACAATGAGCAGTTCTTC. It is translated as CASSLAPLASYNEQFF.